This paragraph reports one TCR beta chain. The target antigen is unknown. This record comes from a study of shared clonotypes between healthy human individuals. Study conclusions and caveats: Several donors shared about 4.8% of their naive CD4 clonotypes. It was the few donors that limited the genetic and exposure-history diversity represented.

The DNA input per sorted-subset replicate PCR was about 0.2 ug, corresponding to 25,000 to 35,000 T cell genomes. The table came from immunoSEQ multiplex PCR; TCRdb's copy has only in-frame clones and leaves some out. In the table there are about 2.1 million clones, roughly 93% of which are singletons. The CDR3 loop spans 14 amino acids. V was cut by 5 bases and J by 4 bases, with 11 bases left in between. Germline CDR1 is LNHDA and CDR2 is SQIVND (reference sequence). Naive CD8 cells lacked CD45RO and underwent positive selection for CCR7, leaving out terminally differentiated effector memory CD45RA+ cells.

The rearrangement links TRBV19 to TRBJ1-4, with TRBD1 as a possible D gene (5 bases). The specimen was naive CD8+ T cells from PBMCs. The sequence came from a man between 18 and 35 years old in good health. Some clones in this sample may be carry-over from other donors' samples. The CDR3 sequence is CASSPDSFNEKLFF. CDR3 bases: TGTGCCAGTAGTCCCGACAGCTTTAATGAAAAACTGTTTTTT. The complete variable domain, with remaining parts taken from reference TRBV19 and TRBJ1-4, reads DGGITQSPKYLFRKEGQNVTLSCEQNLNHDAMYWYRQDPGQGLRLIYYSQIVNDFQKGDIAEGYSVSREKKESFPLTVTSAQKNPTAFYLCASSPDSFNEKLFFGSGTQLSVL.